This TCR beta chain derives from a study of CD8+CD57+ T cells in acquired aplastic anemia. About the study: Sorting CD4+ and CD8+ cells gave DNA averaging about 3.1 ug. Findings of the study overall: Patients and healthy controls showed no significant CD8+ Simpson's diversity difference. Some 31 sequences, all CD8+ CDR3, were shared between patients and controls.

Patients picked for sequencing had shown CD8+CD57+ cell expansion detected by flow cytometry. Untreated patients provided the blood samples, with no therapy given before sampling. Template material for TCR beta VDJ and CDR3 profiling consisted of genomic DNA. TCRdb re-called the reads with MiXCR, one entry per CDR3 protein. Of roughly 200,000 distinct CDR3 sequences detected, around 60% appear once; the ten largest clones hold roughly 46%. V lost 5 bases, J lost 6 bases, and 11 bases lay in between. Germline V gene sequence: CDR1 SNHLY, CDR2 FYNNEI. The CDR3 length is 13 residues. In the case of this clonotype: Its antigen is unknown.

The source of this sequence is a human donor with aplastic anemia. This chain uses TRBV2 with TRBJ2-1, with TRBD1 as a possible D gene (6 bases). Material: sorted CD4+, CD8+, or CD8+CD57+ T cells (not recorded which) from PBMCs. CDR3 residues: CASSLQGFNEQFF. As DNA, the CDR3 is TGTGCCAGCAGTCTACAGGGTTTCAATGAGCAGTTCTTC.